Sequencing of this T cell receptor beta chain was carried out in a study of graft-versus-host responses after intestinal transplantation. The study, taken as a whole, reports: When patients had graft-donor T cell macrochimerism, their allografts held high graft-versus-host to host-versus-graft clonal ratios.

The CDR3 runs to 17 residues. The V gene's germline CDR1 is SGHRS and CDR2 YFSETQ. The V and J ends lost 1 base and 1 base, in that order; junction bases with no gene match: 5. This clone was seen only once. The antigen is unknown. Assay: immunoSEQ multiplex PCR; the TCRdb copy retains only in-frame clones and omits some. The sample includes about 77,000 clones, roughly 90% of them seen just once. The source of this sequence is a human patient who received an intestinal transplant, so some T cells may come from the graft donor. Sequenced material: PBMCs, taken 98 days after intestinal transplantation. The chain carries TRBV5-1 and TRBJ2-3; 11 nucleotides agree with TRBD2. In nucleotides, the CDR3 is TGCGCCAGCAGCTTGCTTACTAGCGGGGGAGGCACAGATACGCAGTATTTT. Translated: CASSLLTSGGGTDTQYF.